Listed below are T cell receptor beta chains from one sample, sequenced in a study of T-cell reconstitution after alpha-beta-depleted transplantation in children. TCRdb fed the PCR reads into MiXCR, producing one record per CDR3 protein. The sample includes 80,000 to 95,000 distinct CDR3 sequences, roughly 8.4% of them seen just once. Sequencing was performed on PBMCs from the stem cell graft donor, taken from the stem cell graft. The receptors were sampled from a human donor who donated a stem cell graft to a child with congenital amegakaryocytic thrombocytopenia. Both conserved end residues are part of each CDR3. A D gene is named only where the DNA matches it firmly. Rows may omit the clone size; those that give it use once, few, many or a size class.

D gene	V gene	clone size	J gene	CDR3 protein	CDR3 DNA
.	TRBV20-1	few	TRBJ2-2	CSARASGDNTGELFF	TGCAGTGCTAGAGCTTCGGGGGATAACACCGGGGAGCTGTTTTTT
.	TRBV20-1	many	TRBJ2-7	CSARTGLSYEQYF	TGCAGTGCTAGGACAGGCCTCTCCTACGAGCAGTACTTC
.	TRBV10-3	.	TRBJ1-3	CAIIDMGLSGNTIYF	TGTGCCATCATTGATATGGGGCTCTCGGGAAACACCATATATTTT
.	TRBV5-1	many	TRBJ2-5	CASSLRGNSQETQYF	TGCGCCAGCAGCTTACGGGGCAATTCACAAGAGACCCAGTACTTC
.	TRBV4-2	many	TRBJ1-6	CASSQDRPNYNSPLHF	TGTGCCAGCAGCCAAGATCGGCCGAACTATAATTCACCCCTCCACTTT
.	TRBV7-9	many	TRBJ1-1	CASSLELNTEAFF	TGTGCCAGCAGCTTAGAACTGAACACTGAAGCTTTCTTT
TRBD1	TRBV9	many	TRBJ1-5	CASSAGTANQPQHF	TGTGCCAGCAGCGCCGGGACAGCTAATCAGCCCCAGCATTTT
.	TRBV20-1	many	TRBJ1-6	CSAAPWTENSPLHF	TGCAGTGCCGCCCCGTGGACGGAGAATTCACCCCTCCACTTT
.	TRBV6-2/TRBV6-3	many	TRBJ2-4	CASSMSAMAKNIQYF	TGTGCCAGCAGCATGTCTGCAATGGCCAAAAACATTCAGTACTTC
.	TRBV5-1	few	TRBJ2-1	CASPGVTGEVHEQFF	TGCGCCAGCCCAGGCGTAACAGGGGAGGTCCATGAGCAGTTCTTC
.	TRBV5-1	many	TRBJ1-2	CASSLESAGYGYTF	TGCGCCAGCAGCTTGGAGTCGGCAGGGTATGGCTACACCTTC
.	TRBV20-1	many	TRBJ2-7	CSAIRDGYEQYF	TGCAGTGCCATAAGGGACGGCTACGAGCAGTACTTC
.	TRBV14	many	TRBJ1-1	CASSQSLAQTEAFF	TGTGCCAGCAGCCAGTCCCTAGCACAAACTGAAGCTTTCTTT
.	TRBV10-3	many	TRBJ2-2	CAISESADTGELFF	TGTGCCATCAGTGAGTCTGCGGACACCGGGGAGCTGTTTTTT
.	TRBV20-1	few	TRBJ2-3	CSAKPLEGSTDTQYF	TGCAGTGCTAAGCCCCTTGAGGGGAGTACAGATACGCAGTATTTT
TRBD2	TRBV12-3/TRBV12-4	many	TRBJ2-3	CASNGLAGGRRDTQYF	TGTGCCAGCAATGGACTAGCGGGGGGGCGGAGAGATACGCAGTATTTT
TRBD2	TRBV5-5	many	TRBJ2-3	CASSLASGETDTQYF	TGTGCCAGCAGCTTGGCTAGCGGGGAGACAGATACGCAGTATTTT
TRBD1	TRBV12-3/TRBV12-4	many	TRBJ2-2	CASSGRGLRTGELFF	TGTGCCAGCAGTGGAAGGGGGCTCCGGACCGGGGAGCTGTTTTTT
TRBD2	TRBV11-2	few	TRBJ2-3	CASSLIAGGQGTQYF	TGTGCCAGCAGCTTAATCGCGGGGGGGCAGGGTACGCAGTATTTT
.	TRBV5-1	many	TRBJ2-7	CASSLDRETYEQYF	TGCGCCAGCAGCTTGGACAGAGAGACCTACGAGCAGTACTTC
TRBD1	TRBV27	many	TRBJ1-4	CASRSQGADNEKLFF	TGTGCCAGCAGATCGCAGGGGGCAGATAATGAAAAACTGTTTTTT
TRBD1	TRBV2	.	TRBJ1-1	CASSVPGTGKREAFF	TGTGCCAGCAGTGTTCCCGGGACAGGGAAACGTGAAGCTTTCTTT
.	TRBV12-3/TRBV12-4	many	TRBJ2-1	CASSPGGYNEQFF	TGTGCCAGCAGCCCAGGGGGGTACAATGAGCAGTTCTTC
.	TRBV11-2	many	TRBJ1-5	CASRPTKGELEQPQHF	TGTGCCAGCAGGCCAACCAAGGGAGAATTGGAACAGCCCCAGCATTTT
TRBD1	TRBV20-1	few	TRBJ2-7	CSAPSGQGNYEQYF	TGCAGTGCCCCCAGCGGACAGGGGAATTACGAGCAGTACTTC
.	TRBV5-1	many	TRBJ2-1	CASSGTGYNEQFF	TGCGCCAGCAGCGGCACAGGGTACAATGAGCAGTTCTTC
.	TRBV11-2	many	TRBJ1-1	CASSPELWGTEAFF	TGTGCCAGCAGCCCCGAACTGTGGGGGACTGAAGCTTTCTTT
.	TRBV20-1	many	TRBJ2-5	CSARVQQTQYF	TGCAGTGCTAGAGTGCAGCAGACCCAGTACTTC
TRBD1	TRBV27	many	TRBJ2-7	CASSLKGAGKDEQYF	TGTGCCAGCAGTTTAAAGGGGGCGGGTAAAGACGAGCAGTACTTC
.	TRBV3-1	many	TRBJ1-4	CASSQLNGEKLFF	TGTGCCAGCAGCCAACTAAACGGTGAAAAACTGTTTTTT
.	TRBV5-6	many	TRBJ2-2	CASSSPFRGTRTGELFF	TGTGCCAGCAGCTCACCCTTCCGGGGGACGAGGACCGGGGAGCTGTTTTTT
.	TRBV20-1	many	TRBJ2-4	CSGYAAGAKNIQYF	TGCAGTGGATATGCAGCGGGAGCCAAAAACATTCAGTACTTC
.	TRBV5-1	many	TRBJ2-5	CASSGSTFGQQETQYF	TGCGCCAGCAGCGGTTCCACTTTCGGGCAGCAAGAGACCCAGTACTTC
.	TRBV29-1	many	TRBJ2-1	CSVAEKNYNEQFF	TGCAGCGTTGCCGAGAAGAACTACAATGAGCAGTTCTTC
TRBD1	TRBV27	many	TRBJ1-1	CASRLGTAREGW	TGTGCCAGCAGACTAGGGACAGCCCGCGAGGGATGG